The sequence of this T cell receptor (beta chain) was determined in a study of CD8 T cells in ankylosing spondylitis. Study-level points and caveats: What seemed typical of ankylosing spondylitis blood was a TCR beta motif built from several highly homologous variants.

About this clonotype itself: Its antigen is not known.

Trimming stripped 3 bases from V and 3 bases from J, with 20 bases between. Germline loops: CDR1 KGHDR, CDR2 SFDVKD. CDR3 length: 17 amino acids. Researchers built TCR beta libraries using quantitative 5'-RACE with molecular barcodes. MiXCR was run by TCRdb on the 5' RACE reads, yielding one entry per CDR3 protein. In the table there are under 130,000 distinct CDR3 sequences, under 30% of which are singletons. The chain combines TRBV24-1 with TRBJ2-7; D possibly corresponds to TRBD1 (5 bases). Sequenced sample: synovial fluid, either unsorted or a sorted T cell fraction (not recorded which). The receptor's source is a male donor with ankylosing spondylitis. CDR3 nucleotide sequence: TGTGCCACCAGTGATATCCCGACAGAACATTCCTTCTACGAGCAGTACGTC. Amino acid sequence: CATSDIPTEHSFYEQYV.